Listed here are 3 T cell receptor beta chains from one sample, sequenced in a study of immune cell composition in non-small cell lung cancer. Repertoires were generated with immunoSEQ multiplex PCR, while TCRdb's copy carries only in-frame clones and drops some. The sample consists of around 1,600 clones, 82% of them appearing once. The sample comprised lung tumor tissue. These receptors all come from a human donor with non-small cell lung cancer.

J is TRBJ1-1 and V is TRBV7-9; no clear D gene. V lost 2 bases, J lost 0 bases, and 7 bases lay in between. Looked up from germline, CDR1 is SEHNR and CDR2 is FQNEAQ (reference sequence). This CDR3 is built from 14 residues. The DNA for the CDR3 is TGTGCCAGCAGCTTATTGGCCGTGAACACTGAAGCTTTCTTT. Amino acid sequence: CASSLLAVNTEAFF.

The chain employs TRBV5-4 and TRBJ1-2; unclear D gene. With 0 bases removed from V and 8 bases from J, the gap between germline ends came to 8 bases. CDR1 SGHNT and CDR2 YYREEE come from the germline V gene (reference sequence). The CDR3 extends over 12 amino acids. CDR3 sequence: CASSLEAAGYTF. The CDR3 bases are TGTGCCAGCAGCTTGGAGGCGGCGGGCTACACCTTC.

This clone is a singleton in its sample. This sequence joins TRBV5-1 and TRBJ2-6; possibly TRBD1 for D (5 bases). V was trimmed by 8 bases and J by 4 bases, leaving 13 bases between them. The CDR3 extends over 14 amino acids. In germline, CDR1 is SGHRS, CDR2 YFSETQ. The CDR3 DNA sequence: TGCGCCAGTCGCTCAGGGTCGGGGGCCAACGTCCTGACTTTC. This encodes CASRSGSGANVLTF.